This TCR beta chain was sequenced for a study of blood T cell repertoires in COVID-19. Looking at the study overall: There were acute and convalescent COVID-19 samples, and they came from the United States, Italy and Spain.

This clone was seen once. CDR3 length: 15 amino acids. V lost 6 bases to trimming and J lost 1 base, with 15 bases between them. Per the germline V gene, CDR1 is LNHNV and CDR2 is YYDKDF (reference sequence). Only in-frame clones appear in the TCRdb table, and some are missing; sequencing was by immunoSEQ multiplex PCR. The sample has 200,000 to 250,000 clones, 83% seen once. Grouping used clinical history reported by participants in a survey and questionnaire. This receptor was obtained from a woman between 45 and 65 years old who had been exposed to COVID-19. Sequencing input: PBMCs or T cells enriched from blood (not recorded which). The chain joins TRBV15 to TRBJ1-2, with D possibly TRBD1 on 6 matching bases. CDR3 loop: CATRKGGAFNYGYTF. The CDR3 nucleotides read TGTGCCACCAGGAAGGGGGGGGCATTTAACTATGGCTACACCTTC.